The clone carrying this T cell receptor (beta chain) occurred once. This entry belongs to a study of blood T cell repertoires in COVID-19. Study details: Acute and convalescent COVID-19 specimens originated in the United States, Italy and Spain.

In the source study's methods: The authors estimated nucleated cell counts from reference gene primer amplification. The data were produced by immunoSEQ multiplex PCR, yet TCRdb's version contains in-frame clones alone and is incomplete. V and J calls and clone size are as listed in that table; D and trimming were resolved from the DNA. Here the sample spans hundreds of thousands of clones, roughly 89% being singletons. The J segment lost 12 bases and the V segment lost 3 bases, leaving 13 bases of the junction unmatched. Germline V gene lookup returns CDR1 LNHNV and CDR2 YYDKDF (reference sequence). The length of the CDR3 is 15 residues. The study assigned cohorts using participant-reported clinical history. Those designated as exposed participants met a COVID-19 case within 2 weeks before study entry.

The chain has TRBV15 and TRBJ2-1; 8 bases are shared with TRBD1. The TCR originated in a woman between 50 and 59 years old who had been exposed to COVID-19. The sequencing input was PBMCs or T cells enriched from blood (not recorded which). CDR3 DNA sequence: TGTGCCACCAGCAGGAGGGAGACAGGGGTTCTGGGGCAGTTCTTC. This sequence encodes CATSRRETGVLGQFF. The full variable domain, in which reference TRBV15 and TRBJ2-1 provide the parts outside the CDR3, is DAMVIQNPRYQVTQFGKPVTLSCSQTLNHNVMYWYQQKSSQAPKLLFHYYDKDFNNEADTPDNFQSRRPNTSFCFLDIRSPGLGDTAMYLCATSRRETGVLGQFFGPGTRLTVL.